This passage covers 24 T cell receptor beta chains from one sample sequenced in a study of T cells after yellow fever vaccination. TCRdb itself ran the 5' RACE reads through MiXCR, one entry per CDR3 protein. Of approximately 140,000 distinct CDR3 sequences listed, around 7.7% are singletons. Here the sequenced sample was CD4+ T cells sorted from PBMCs, taken 5 days after the yellow fever booster vaccination. The receptors here all came from a man aged 30 to 45 who received the YFV17D yellow fever vaccine.

This clonotype was detected a few times. V is TRBV6-5 and J is TRBJ1-2; possibly TRBD1 for D (6 bases). Trimming took 1 base from V and 5 from J, leaving 14 bases between them. The CDR3 is 15 residues long. Per germline, CDR1 MNHEY and CDR2 SVGAGI. The chain's CDR3 is CASSYYQGNRYGYTF. In nucleotides, the CDR3 is TGTGCCAGCAGTTACTATCAGGGGAATCGGTATGGCTACACCTTC.

In its sample, this clonotype was seen many times. The chain combines TRBV20-1 with TRBJ2-5; TRBD2 might be the D (6 bases). Germline V lookup: CDR1 DFQATT, CDR2 SNEGSKA (reference sequence). Trimming pared 5 bases from V and 5 bases from J, leaving 12 bases between. This CDR3 comprises 12 residues. DNA of the CDR3: TGCAGTGCTGGCTCTAGCGATGAGACCCAGTACTTC. Translating it yields CSAGSSDETQYF.

The table lists this clonotype with many counts. The V gene is TRBV20-1, the J gene TRBJ2-7; 8 bases map to TRBD1. The CDR3 has 14 residues. V was pared by 1 base and J by 1 base, with 3 bases of the junction left unmatched. CDR1 and CDR2 (germline): DFQATT, SNEGSKA (reference sequence). CDR3 loop: CSARGRTGSYEQYF. In DNA, the CDR3 is TGCAGTGCTAGAGGTCGGACAGGGTCCTACGAGCAGTACTTC.

This clonotype was counted many times. CDR3: CASSQARRPYEQYF. The CDR3, as DNA: TGTGCCAGCAGCCAGGCCAGGCGCCCCTACGAGCAGTACTTC. The J gene is TRBJ2-7, the V gene TRBV7-9; D gene unclear. Germline V lookup: CDR1 SEHNR, CDR2 FQNEAQ (reference sequence). The CDR3 is 14 amino acids. The V end lost 5 bases, the J end lost 2 bases, and 13 bases lay between the germline ends.

This clonotype was observed many times. The J gene is TRBJ2-7, the V gene TRBV14; no definite D call. CDR1 is SGHDN, CDR2 FVKESK, per germline. The CDR3 extends over 12 amino acids. Trimming took off 6 bases at V and 4 bases at J, with 10 bases between the two ends. The CDR3: CASSSTRYEQYF. Here the CDR3 DNA reads TGTGCCAGCAGTTCCACAAGGTACGAGCAGTACTTC.

This clonotype was found many times. V and J are TRBV7-9 and TRBJ2-5, with 7 bases aligning to TRBD1. CDR1 and CDR2 from the germline V gene are SEHNR and FQNEAQ (reference sequence). The CDR3 length is 12 residues. The V gene end was trimmed by 5 bases and the J gene end by 5 bases; junction bases not matched to a gene: 2. CDR3 nucleotides: TGTGCCAGCAGCACAGGGGCCGAGACCCAGTACTTC. Amino acid sequence: CASSTGAETQYF.

This clonotype was detected ten times or more. The V call is TRBV12-3 or TRBV12-4, the J call TRBJ2-7; D is undetermined. The CDR3 contains 13 residues. The V gene lost 6 bases and the J gene lost 7 bases, with 16 bases spanning the gap. The DNA of the CDR3 is TGTGCCAGCAGCCCCGGCTCCGATCGGGAGCAGTACTTC. Protein: CASSPGSDREQYF.

In this sample, this clonotype turned up a few times. The chain links TRBV5-1 to TRBJ2-3, with D possibly being TRBD1 (5 bases). V gave up 0 bases and J gave up 5 bases, with 13 bases separating them. The CDR3 is 15 residues long. Germline V gene sequence: CDR1 SGHRS, CDR2 YFSETQ. CDR3 DNA sequence: TGCGCCAGCAGCTTGGTGGGCAGTACAGGAGATACGCAGTATTTT. Protein product: CASSLVGSTGDTQYF. Filled out from reference TRBV5-1 and TRBJ2-3, the complete variable domain reads KAGVTQTPRYLIKTRGQQVTLSCSPISGHRSVSWYQQTPGQGLQFLFEYFSETQRNKGNFPGRFSGRQFSNSRSEMNVSTLELGDSALYLCASSLVGSTGDTQYFGPGTRLTVL.

This clonotype showed up many times. The V and J genes are TRBV10-3 and TRBJ2-7, with TRBD1 matching over 9 bases. Germline V gene data show CDR1 as ENHRY and CDR2 as SYGVKD. This CDR3 has 14 residues. Trimming cost V 7 bases and J 2 bases; bases outside gene matches: 6. The CDR3 DNA sequence: TGTGCCATCACCCCCGGGACAGGGACCTACGAGCAGTACTTC. Amino acid sequence: CAITPGTGTYEQYF.

This clonotype was recorded at least ten times. The genes are TRBV15 and TRBJ2-1; a possible D gene is TRBD2 (6 bases). Germline-derived CDR1 and CDR2 are LNHNV and YYDKDF (reference sequence). The length of the CDR3 is 14 residues. The V end lost 2 bases, the J end lost 7 bases, and 12 bases lay between the germline ends. CDR3 loop: CATSRSGLSNEQFF. The CDR3 nucleotides are TGTGCCACCAGCAGATCGGGACTTTCTAATGAGCAGTTCTTC.

This clonotype was observed many times. The chain recombines TRBV27 with TRBJ2-3; 9 nucleotides match TRBD2. Germline V gives CDR1 MNHEY, CDR2 SMNVEV (reference sequence). The CDR3 sequence is 18 residues long. V was clipped by 10 bases and J by 0 bases; unmatched bases: 17. The CDR3 DNA follows: TGTGCCACCACCCGGGGGGCGGGAGGGCCCTTGAGCACAGATACGCAGTATTTT. It yields the protein CATTRGAGGPLSTDTQYF.

Ten or more counts support this clonotype. The chain couples TRBV7-8 to TRBJ2-1, with TRBD2 identical over 10 bases. With V trimmed by 5 bases and J by 6 bases, 7 bases remained unmatched. Germline CDR1 and CDR2: SGHVS and FQNEAQ. The CDR3 has 15 amino acids. For the CDR3, the DNA is TGTGCCAGCAGCCCAATAGCGGGAGGCAGCAATGAGCAGTTCTTC. Encoded protein: CASSPIAGGSNEQFF.

This clonotype has at least ten counts. This chain joins TRBV7-2 and TRBJ2-5; 11 bases are a match to TRBD2. This CDR3 is built from 16 residues. CDR1 is SGHTA and CDR2 is FQGNSA in the germline V gene. Trimming at V came to 5 bases and at J to 1 base, leaving 6 bases not matched to a gene. CDR3 loop: CASSTRTSGPQETQYF. DNA for the CDR3: TGTGCCAGCAGCACCCGGACTAGCGGGCCCCAAGAGACCCAGTACTTC.

This clonotype was recorded at least ten times. The chain uses TRBV7-2 and TRBJ2-7; D is undetermined. The CDR3 extends over 15 amino acids. V lost 1 base to trimming and J lost 0 bases, with 10 bases between them. Germline CDR1 reads SGHTA; CDR2 reads FQGNSA. This CDR3 is CASSLEGRSSYEQYF. DNA of the CDR3: TGTGCCAGCAGCTTAGAAGGCAGGAGCTCCTACGAGCAGTACTTC.

A note on this clonotype: A much larger clone differs from this one at a single base, so this may be a read error. Because it lacks the conserved phenylalanine or tryptophan at the end, this CDR3 is likely a read error. The V gene is TRBV7-2, the J gene TRBJ2-5, with D unresolved. Trimming shortened V by 0 bases and J by 5 bases, and 13 bases separated the two germline ends. Germline V gives CDR1 SGHTA, CDR2 FQGNSA. The CDR3 contains 15 residues. The CDR3 here is CASSLAGLLGETQYL. In nucleotides, the CDR3 is TGTGCCAGCAGCTTAGCAGGGCTATTAGGGGAGACCCAGTACCTC.

There are many counts of this clonotype. The chain joins TRBV7-2 to TRBJ2-1; a possible D gene is TRBD2 (7 bases). Per the germline V gene, CDR1 is SGHTA and CDR2 is FQGNSA. V lost 1 base and J lost 3, with 13 bases in between. This CDR3 region has 16 residues. The CDR3 sequence is CASSLVQGGVYNEQFF. CDR3 nucleotides: TGTGCCAGCAGCTTAGTACAGGGAGGGGTCTACAATGAGCAGTTCTTC.

This clonotype was seen many times. V is TRBV20-1 and J is TRBJ2-5; 7 bases align to TRBD2. The ends lost 0 bases at V and 4 bases at J; junction bases unmatched: 8. The length of the CDR3 is 15 residues. The V gene's germline CDR1 is DFQATT and CDR2 SNEGSKA (reference sequence). The CDR3 is CSAREIGLGLETQYF. The CDR3 DNA follows: TGCAGTGCTAGAGAAATAGGACTAGGATTAGAGACCCAGTACTTC.

The sample holds many counts of this clonotype. The V gene is TRBV27, the J gene TRBJ2-2; D gene unclear. Germline assignment: CDR1 MNHEY and CDR2 SMNVEV (reference sequence). The CDR3 consists of 14 residues. V was shortened by 3 bases and J by 4 bases, with 9 bases between the two germline ends. The CDR3 here is CASSFDGFTGELFF. In nucleotides, the CDR3 is TGTGCCAGCAGTTTTGACGGGTTCACCGGGGAGCTGTTTTTT.

This clonotype was observed at least ten times. This chain uses TRBV28 with TRBJ2-5; 9 nucleotides agree with TRBD1. The germline V gene has CDR1 MDHEN and CDR2 SYDVKM. The trim removed 2 bases at V and 5 bases at J, leaving 6 bases unmatched. This CDR3 contains 15 residues. The CDR3 loop reads CASSLRQGVAETQYF. CDR3 DNA: TGTGCCAGCAGTTTAAGACAGGGGGTCGCGGAGACCCAGTACTTC.

In this sample, this clonotype turned up many times. The chain uses TRBV12-3 or TRBV12-4 and TRBJ1-6, with a weak D call TRBD1 (6 bases). V gave up 5 bases and J gave up 7 bases, with 15 bases separating them. This CDR3 contains 15 residues. CDR3 bases: TGTGCCAGCAGTACCTCCGGGGGCGGCAATTCACCCCTCCACTTT. Translated: CASSTSGGGNSPLHF.

This clonotype has at least ten counts. The rearrangement joins TRBV18 to TRBJ2-6; TRBD1 matches at 7 bases. With V trimmed by 6 bases and J by 8 bases, 10 bases remained unmatched. Germline CDR1 KGHSH, CDR2 LQKENI. The CDR3 has 15 residues. The CDR3 sequence: CASSPGQVVSNVLTF. The CDR3, as DNA: TGTGCCAGCTCCCCAGGACAGGTCGTGTCCAACGTCCTGACTTTC.

This clonotype was detected ten times or more. CDR3 region: CASSQDLQGALGYTF. CDR3 DNA: TGCGCCAGCAGCCAAGACCTACAGGGGGCCCTCGGCTACACCTTC. The chain joins TRBV4-3 to TRBJ1-2, with TRBD1 identical over 9 bases. The junction had 7 bases not matched to a gene; V was cut back by 0 bases and J by 8 bases. The CDR3 consists of 15 residues. Germline V gives CDR1 LGHNA, CDR2 YSLEER.

This clonotype has a count of ten or more. The chain uses TRBV7-2 and TRBJ2-1; TRBD2 agrees at 8 bases. Germline V gives CDR1 SGHTA, CDR2 FQGNSA. Trimming cost V 0 bases and J 5 bases; bases outside gene matches: 0. This CDR3 region has 14 residues. In DNA, the CDR3 is TGTGCCAGCAGCTTAGCTAGCGGGAACAATGAGCAGTTCTTC. Its translation is CASSLASGNNEQFF.

This clonotype occurred many times. The chain has TRBV11-2 and TRBJ2-3, with D perhaps matching TRBD1 (6 bases). V was clipped by 5 bases and J by 10 bases, with 22 bases between them. CDR1 and CDR2 from the germline V gene are SGHAT and FQNNGV. The CDR3 consists of 15 residues. CDR3 sequence (DNA): TGTGCCAGCAGCCAAGAAGGGACAAAAGCGGATGCGCAGTATTTT. Amino acids: CASSQEGTKADAQYF.